The TCR beta chain described here comes from a study of T cells in Graves' hyperthyroidism and ophthalmopathy. Amplified TCR beta CDR3 regions came from RNA transcripts. HTBI primers were employed in a first-round RT-PCR of the TCR CDR3. TCRdb ran MiXCR on the multiplex PCR reads and lists one entry per CDR3 protein. Here the sample spans some 140,000 distinct CDR3 sequences, less than 25% being singletons. Exclusion of a patient resulted from uncontrolled infection, other autoimmune disease, pregnancy or lactation. Blood dates from first hyperthyroidism diagnosis, before any ophthalmopathy symptoms. V dropped 0 bases and J dropped 3 bases, with 5 bases sitting between them. Looked up from germline, CDR1 is ENHRY and CDR2 is SYGVKD. The CDR3 consists of 13 residues.

Sequenced: blood. The V gene is TRBV10-3, the J gene TRBJ2-5, with unresolved D. The TCR comes from a woman aged 50 to 60 with Graves' hyperthyroidism that later progressed to Graves' ophthalmopathy. The CDR3 sequence is CAISESEKETQYF. The CDR3 DNA is TGTGCCATCAGTGAGTCAGAAAAAGAGACCCAGTACTTC.